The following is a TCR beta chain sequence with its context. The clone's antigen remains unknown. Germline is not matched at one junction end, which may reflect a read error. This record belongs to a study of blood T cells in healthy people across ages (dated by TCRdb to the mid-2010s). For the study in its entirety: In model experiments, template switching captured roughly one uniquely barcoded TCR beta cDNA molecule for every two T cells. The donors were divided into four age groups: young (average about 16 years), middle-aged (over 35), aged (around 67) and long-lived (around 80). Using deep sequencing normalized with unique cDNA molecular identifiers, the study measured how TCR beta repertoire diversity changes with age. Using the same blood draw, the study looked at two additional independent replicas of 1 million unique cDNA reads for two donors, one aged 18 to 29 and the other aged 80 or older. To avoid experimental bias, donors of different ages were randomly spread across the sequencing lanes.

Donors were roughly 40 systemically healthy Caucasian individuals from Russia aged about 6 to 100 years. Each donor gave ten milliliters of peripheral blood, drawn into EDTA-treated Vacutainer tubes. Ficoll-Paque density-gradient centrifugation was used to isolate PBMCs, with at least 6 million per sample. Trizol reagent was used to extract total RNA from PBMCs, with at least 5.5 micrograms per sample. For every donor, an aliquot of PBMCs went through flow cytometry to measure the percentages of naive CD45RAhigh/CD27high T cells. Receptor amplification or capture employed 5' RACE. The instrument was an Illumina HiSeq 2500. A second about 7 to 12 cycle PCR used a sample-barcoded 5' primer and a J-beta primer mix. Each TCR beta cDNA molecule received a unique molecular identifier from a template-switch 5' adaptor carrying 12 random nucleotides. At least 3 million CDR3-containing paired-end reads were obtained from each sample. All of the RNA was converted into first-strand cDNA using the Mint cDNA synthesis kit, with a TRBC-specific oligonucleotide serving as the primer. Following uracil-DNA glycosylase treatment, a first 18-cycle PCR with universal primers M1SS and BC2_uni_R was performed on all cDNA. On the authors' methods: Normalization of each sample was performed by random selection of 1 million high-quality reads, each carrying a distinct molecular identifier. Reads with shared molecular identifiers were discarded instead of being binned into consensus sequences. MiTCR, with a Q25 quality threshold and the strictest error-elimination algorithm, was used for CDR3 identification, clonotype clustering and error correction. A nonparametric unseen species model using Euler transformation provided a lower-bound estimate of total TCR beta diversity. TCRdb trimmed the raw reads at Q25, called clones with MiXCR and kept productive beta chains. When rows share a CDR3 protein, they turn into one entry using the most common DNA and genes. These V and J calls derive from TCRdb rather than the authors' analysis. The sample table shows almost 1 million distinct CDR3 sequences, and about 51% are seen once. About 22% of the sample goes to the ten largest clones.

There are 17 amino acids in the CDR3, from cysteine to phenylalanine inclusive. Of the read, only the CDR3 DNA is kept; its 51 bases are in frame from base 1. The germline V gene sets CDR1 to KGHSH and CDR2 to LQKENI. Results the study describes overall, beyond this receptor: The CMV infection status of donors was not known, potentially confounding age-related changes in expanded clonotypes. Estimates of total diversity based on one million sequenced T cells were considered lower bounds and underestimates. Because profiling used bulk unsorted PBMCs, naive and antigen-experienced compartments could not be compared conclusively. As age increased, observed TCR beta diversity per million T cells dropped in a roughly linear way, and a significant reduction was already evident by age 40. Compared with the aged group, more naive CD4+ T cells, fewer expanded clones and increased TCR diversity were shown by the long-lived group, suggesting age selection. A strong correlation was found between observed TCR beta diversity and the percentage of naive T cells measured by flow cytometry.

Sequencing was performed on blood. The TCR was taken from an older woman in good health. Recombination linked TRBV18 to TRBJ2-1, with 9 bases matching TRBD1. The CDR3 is CVSSPLETGGSSNEQFF. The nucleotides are TGTGTCAGCTCACCACTGGAAACAGGGGGCTCCTCCAATGAGCAGTTCTTC.